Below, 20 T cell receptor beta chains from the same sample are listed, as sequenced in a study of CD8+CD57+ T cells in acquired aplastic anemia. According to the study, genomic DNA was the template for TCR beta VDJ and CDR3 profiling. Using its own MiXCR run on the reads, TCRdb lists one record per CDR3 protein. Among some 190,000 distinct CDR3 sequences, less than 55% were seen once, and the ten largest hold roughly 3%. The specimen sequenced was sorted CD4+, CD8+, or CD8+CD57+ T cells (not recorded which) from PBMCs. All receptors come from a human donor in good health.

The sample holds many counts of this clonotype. CDR3: CASSLRREPDTQYF. Written as DNA, the CDR3 is TGTGCCAGCAGCTTACGCCGGGAACCAGATACGCAGTATTTT. V usage is TRBV7-2 and J usage is TRBJ2-3; D is perhaps TRBD2 (5 bases). V was pared by 2 bases and J by 4 bases, with 10 bases between. Germline CDR1 is SGHTA and CDR2 is FQGNSA. The CDR3 extends over 14 amino acids. Variable domain in full (rest from reference TRBV7-2 and TRBJ2-3): GAGVSQSPSNKVTEKGKDVELRCDPISGHTALYWYRQSLGQGLEFLIYFQGNSAPDKSGLPSDRFSAERTGGSVSTLTIQRTQQEDSAVYLCASSLRREPDTQYFGPGTRLTVL.

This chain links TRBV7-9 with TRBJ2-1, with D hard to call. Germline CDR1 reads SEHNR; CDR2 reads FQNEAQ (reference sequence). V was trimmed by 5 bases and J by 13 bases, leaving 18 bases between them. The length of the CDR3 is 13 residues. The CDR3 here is CASSQSPLNYQFF. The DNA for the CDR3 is TGTGCCAGCAGCCAGAGCCCGTTAAACTATCAGTTCTTC.

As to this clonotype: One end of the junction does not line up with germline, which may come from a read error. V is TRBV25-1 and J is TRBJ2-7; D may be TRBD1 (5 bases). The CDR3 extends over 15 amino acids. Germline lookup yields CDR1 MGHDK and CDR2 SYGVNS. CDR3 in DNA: TGTGCCAGCAGTAAAGGGGCGGTGAGCTCCTACGAGCAGCACTTC. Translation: CASSKGAVSSYEQHF.

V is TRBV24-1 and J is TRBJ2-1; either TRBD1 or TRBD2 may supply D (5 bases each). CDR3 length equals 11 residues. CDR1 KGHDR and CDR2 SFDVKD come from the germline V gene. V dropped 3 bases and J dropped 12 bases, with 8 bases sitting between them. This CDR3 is CATSDERGQFF. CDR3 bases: TGTGCCACCAGTGATGAGAGGGGGCAGTTCTTC.

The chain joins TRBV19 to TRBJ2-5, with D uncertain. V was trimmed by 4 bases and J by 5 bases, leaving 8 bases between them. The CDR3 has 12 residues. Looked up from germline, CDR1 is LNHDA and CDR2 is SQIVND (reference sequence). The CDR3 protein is CASSRPRETQYF. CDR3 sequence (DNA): TGTGCCAGTAGTAGGCCTAGGGAGACCCAGTACTTC.

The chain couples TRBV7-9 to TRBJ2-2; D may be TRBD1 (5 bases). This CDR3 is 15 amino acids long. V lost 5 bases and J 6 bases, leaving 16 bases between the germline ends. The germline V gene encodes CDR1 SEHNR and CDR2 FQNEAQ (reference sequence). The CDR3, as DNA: TGTGCCAGCAGCCTCGCCAGGGTGTTGGCCGGGGAGCTGTTTTTT. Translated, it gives CASSLARVLAGELFF.

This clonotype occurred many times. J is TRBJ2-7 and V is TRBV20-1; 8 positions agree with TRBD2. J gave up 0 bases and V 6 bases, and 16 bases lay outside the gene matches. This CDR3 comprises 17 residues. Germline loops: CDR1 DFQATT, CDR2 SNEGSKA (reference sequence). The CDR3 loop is CSATGGFKTSGSYEQYF. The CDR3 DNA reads TGCAGTGCCACTGGCGGTTTTAAAACTAGCGGCTCCTACGAGCAGTACTTC.

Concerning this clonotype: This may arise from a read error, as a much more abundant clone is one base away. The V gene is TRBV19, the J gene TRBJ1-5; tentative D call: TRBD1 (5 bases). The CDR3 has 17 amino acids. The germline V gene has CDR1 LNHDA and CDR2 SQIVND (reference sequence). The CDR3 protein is CASSIVRMGGSNHPQHF. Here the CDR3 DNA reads TGTGCCAGTAGTATAGTGCGAATGGGGGGTAGCAATCATCCCCAGCATTTT.

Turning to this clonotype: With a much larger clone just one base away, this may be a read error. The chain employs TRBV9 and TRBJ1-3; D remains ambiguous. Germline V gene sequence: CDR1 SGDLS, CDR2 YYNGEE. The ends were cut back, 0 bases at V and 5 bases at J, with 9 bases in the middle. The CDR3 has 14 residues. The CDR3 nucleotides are TGTGCCAGCAGCGTAGGTATAGGGCGAAACACCATATATTTT. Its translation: CASSVGIGRNTIYF.

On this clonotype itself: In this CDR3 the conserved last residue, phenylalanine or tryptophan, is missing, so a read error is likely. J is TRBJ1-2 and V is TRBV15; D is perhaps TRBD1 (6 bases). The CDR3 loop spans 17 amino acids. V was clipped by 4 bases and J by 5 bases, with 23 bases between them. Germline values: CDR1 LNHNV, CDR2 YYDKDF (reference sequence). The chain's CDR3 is CATSMTGGPTGAYGYTC. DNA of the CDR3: TGTGCCACCAGCATGACGGGGGGACCTACGGGGGCGTATGGCTACACCTGC.

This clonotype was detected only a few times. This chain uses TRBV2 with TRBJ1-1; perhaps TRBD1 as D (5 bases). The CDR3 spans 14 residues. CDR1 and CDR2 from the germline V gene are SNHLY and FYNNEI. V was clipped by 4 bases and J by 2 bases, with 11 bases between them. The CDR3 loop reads CASSALQANTEAFF. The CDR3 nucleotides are TGTGCCAGCAGTGCCTTACAGGCAAACACTGAAGCTTTCTTT.

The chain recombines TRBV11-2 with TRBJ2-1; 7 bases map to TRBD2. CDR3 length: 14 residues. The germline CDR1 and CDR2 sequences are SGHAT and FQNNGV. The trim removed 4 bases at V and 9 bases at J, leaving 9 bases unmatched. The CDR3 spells CASSSSGLEGEQFF. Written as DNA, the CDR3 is TGTGCCAGCAGCTCGTCTGGACTAGAGGGTGAGCAGTTCTTC.

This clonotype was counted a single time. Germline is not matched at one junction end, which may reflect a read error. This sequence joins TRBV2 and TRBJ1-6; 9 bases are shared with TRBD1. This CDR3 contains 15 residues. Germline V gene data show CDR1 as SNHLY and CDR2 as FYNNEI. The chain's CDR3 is CASSEDGTGNSPLLF. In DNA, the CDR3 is TGTGCCAGCAGTGAAGATGGGACAGGGAACTCACCCCTCCTCTTT.

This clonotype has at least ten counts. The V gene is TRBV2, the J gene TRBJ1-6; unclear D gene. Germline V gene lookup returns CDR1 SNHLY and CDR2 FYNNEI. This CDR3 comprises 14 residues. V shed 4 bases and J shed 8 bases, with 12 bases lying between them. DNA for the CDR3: TGTGCCAGCAGTGGAAGGACCACCTATTCACCCCTCCACTTT. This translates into CASSGRTTYSPLHF.

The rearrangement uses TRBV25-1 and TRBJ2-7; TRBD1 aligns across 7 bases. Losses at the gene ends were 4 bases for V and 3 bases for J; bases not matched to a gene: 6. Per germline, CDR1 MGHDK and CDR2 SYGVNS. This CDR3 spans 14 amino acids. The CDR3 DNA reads TGTGCCAGCAGTGGTTCGGGACAGCACTACGAGCAGTACTTC. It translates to CASSGSGQHYEQYF.

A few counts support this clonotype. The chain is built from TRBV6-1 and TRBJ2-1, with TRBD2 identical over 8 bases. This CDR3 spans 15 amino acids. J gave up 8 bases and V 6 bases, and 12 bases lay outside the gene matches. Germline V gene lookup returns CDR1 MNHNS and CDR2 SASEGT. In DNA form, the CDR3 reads TGTGCCAGCAGGACCATAGCGGGAAGTATATATGAGCAGTTCTTC. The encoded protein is CASRTIAGSIYEQFF.

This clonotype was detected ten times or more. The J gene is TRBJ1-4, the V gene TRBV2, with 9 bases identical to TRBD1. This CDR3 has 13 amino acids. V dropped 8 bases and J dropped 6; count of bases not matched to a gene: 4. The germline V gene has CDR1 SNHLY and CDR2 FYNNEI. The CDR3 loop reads CASWRDRDEKLFF. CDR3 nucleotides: TGTGCCAGCTGGAGGGACAGGGATGAAAAACTGTTTTTT.

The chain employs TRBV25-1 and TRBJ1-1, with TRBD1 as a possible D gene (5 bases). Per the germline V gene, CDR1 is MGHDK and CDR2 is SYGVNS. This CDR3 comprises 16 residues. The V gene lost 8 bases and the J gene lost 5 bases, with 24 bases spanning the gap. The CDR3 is CASSPTTLGTGTEAFF. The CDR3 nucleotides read TGTGCCAGCTCACCTACGACCCTGGGGACGGGGACTGAAGCTTTCTTT.

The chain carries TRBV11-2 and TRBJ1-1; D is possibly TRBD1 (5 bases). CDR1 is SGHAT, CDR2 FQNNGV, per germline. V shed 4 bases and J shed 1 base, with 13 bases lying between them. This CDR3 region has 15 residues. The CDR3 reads CASSSRRTKNTEAFF. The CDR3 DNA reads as TGTGCCAGCAGCTCGCGTCGGACAAAGAACACTGAAGCTTTCTTT. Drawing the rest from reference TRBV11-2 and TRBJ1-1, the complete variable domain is EAGVAQSPRYKIIEKRQSVAFWCNPISGHATLYWYQQILGQGPKLLIQFQNNGVVDDSQLPKDRFSAERLKGVDSTLKIQPAKLEDSAVYLCASSSRRTKNTEAFFGQGTRLTVV.

The CDR3 DNA sequence: TGTGCCAGCAGCACGTGGACAGACATTGTCTCTGGGGCCAACGTCCTGACTTTC. Protein product: CASSTWTDIVSGANVLTF. The chain recombines TRBV21-1 with TRBJ2-6; whether TRBD1, the table's D call, matches the DNA was not checked. TRBV21-1 constitutes a pseudogene. The CDR3 extends over 18 amino acids.